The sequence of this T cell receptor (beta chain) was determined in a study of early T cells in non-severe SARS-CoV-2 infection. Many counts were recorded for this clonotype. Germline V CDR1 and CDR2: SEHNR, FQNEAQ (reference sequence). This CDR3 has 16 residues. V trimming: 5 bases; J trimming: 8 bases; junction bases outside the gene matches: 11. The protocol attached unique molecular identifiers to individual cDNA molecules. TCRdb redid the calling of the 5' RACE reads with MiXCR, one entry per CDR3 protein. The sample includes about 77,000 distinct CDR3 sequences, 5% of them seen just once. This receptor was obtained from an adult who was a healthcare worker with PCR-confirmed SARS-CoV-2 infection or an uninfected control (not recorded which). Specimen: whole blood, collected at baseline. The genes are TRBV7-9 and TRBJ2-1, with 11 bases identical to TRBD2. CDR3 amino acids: CASSVLSGRESDEQFF. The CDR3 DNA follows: TGTGCCAGCAGCGTACTTAGCGGGAGGGAGTCCGATGAGCAGTTCTTC.